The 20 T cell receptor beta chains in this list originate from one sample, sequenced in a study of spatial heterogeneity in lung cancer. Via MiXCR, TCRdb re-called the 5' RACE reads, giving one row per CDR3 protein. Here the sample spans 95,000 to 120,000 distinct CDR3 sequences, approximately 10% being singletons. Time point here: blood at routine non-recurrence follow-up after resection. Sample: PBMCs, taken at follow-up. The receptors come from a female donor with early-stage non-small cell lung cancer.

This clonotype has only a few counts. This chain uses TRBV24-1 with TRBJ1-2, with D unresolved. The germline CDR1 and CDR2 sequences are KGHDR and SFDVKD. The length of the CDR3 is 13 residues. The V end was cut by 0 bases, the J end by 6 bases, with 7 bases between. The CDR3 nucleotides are TGTGCCACCAGTGATTTGGGGATGGATGGCTACACCTTC. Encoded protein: CATSDLGMDGYTF.

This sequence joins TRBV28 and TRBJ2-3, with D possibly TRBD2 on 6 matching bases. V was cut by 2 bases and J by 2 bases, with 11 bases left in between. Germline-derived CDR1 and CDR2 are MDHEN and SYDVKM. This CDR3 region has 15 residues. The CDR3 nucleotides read TGTGCCAGCAGTTTACCCGGGAGTTACACAGATACGCAGTATTTT. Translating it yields CASSLPGSYTDTQYF.

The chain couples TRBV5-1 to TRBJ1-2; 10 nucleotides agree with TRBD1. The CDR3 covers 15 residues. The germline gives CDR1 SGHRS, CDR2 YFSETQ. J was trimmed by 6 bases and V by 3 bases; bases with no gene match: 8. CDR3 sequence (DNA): TGCGCCAGCAGCTCGACAGGGGGCGTTTCGGATGGCTACACCTTC. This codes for CASSSTGGVSDGYTF.

The DNA for the CDR3 is TGTGCCAGCAGCCAAGACCCACAGGGGCGCGTTCAGCCCCAGCATTTT. Translation: CASSQDPQGRVQPQHF. V is TRBV4-2 and J is TRBJ1-5; 7 nucleotides match TRBD1. The germline V gene has CDR1 LGHNA and CDR2 YNFKEQ. This CDR3 is 16 amino acids long. J gave up 6 bases and V 0 bases, and 8 bases lay outside the gene matches.

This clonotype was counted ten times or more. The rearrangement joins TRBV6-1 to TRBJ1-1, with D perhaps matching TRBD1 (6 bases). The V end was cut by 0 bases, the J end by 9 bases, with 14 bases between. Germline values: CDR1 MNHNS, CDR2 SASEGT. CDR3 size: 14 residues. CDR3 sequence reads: CASSEARGTIKAFF. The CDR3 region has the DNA TGTGCCAGCAGTGAAGCGCGGGGGACAATTAAAGCTTTCTTT.

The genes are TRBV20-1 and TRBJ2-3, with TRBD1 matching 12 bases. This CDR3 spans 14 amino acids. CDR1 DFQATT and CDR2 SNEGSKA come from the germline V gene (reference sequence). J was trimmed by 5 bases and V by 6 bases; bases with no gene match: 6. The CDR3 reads CSAGTGGGIDTQYF. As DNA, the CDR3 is TGCAGTGCCGGGACAGGGGGCGGGATAGATACGCAGTATTTT.

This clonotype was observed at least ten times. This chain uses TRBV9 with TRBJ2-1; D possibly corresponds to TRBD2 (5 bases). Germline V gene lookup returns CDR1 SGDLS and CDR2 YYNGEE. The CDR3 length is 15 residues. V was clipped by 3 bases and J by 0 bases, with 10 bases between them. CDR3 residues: CASSGTSNSYNEQFF. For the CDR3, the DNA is TGTGCCAGCAGCGGGACTTCCAACTCCTACAATGAGCAGTTCTTC.

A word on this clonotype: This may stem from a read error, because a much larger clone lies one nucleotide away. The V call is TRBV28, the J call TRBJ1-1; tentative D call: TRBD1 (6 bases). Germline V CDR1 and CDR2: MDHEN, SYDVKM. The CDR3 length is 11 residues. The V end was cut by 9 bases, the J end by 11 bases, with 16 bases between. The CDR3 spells CASHRVRRAFF. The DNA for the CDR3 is TGTGCCAGTCACAGGGTCAGACGTGCTTTCTTT.

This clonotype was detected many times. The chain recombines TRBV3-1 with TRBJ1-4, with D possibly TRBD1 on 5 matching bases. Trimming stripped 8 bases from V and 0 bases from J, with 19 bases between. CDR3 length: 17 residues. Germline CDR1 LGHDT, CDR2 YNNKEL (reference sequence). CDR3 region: CASGLNWGKATNEKLFF. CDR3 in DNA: TGTGCCAGCGGATTAAACTGGGGGAAGGCAACTAATGAAAAACTGTTTTTT. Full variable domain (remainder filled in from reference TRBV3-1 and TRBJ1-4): DTAVSQTPKYLVTQMGNDKSIKCEQNLGHDTMYWYKQDSKKFLKIMFSYNNKELIINETVPNRFSPKSPDKAHLNLHINSLELGDSAVYFCASGLNWGKATNEKLFFGSGTQLSVL.

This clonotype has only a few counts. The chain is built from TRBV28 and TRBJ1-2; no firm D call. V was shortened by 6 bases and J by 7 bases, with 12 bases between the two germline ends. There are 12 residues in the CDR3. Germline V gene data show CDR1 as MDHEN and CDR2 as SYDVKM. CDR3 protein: CASSLAAFGYTF. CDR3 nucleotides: TGTGCCAGCAGCCTTGCAGCATTTGGCTACACCTTC.

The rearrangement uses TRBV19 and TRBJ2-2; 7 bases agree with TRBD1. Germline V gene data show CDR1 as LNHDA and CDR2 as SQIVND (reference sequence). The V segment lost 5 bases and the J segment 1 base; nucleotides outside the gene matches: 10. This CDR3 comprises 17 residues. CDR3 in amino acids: CASSPRFGTENTGELFF. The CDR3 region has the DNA TGTGCCAGTAGTCCCCGCTTTGGGACAGAGAACACCGGGGAGCTGTTTTTT.

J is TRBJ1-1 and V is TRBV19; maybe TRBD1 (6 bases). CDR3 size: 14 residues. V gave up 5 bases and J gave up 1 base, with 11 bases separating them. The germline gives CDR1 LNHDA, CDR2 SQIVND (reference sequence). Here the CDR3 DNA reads TGTGCCAGTAGTTTTACAGGGTGGAACACTGAAGCTTTCTTT. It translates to CASSFTGWNTEAFF.

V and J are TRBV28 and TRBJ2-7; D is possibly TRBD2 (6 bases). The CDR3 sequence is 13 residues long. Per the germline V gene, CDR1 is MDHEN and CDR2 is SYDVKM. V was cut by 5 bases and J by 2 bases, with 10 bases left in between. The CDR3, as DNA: TGTGCCAGCAGTCGGGGGTTTACCTACGAGCAGTACTTC. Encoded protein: CASSRGFTYEQYF.

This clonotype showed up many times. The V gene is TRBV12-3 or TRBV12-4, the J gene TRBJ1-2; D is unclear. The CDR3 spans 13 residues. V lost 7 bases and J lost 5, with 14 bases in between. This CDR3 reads CASTPHPLYGYTF. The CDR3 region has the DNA TGTGCCAGCACCCCCCATCCTCTATATGGCTACACCTTC.

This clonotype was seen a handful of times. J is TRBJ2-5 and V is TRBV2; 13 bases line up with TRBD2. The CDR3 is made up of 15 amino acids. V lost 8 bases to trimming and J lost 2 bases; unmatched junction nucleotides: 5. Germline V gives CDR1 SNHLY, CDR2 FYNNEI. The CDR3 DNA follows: TGTGCCAGCGGACTAGCGGGAGCGGATCAAGAGACCCAGTACTTC. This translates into CASGLAGADQETQYF.

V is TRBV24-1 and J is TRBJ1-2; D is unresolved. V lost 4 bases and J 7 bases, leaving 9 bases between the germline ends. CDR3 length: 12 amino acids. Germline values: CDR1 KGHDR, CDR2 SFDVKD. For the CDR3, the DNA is TGTGCCACCAGTGAAAGCTCGGGTGGCTACACCTTC. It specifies CATSESSGGYTF.

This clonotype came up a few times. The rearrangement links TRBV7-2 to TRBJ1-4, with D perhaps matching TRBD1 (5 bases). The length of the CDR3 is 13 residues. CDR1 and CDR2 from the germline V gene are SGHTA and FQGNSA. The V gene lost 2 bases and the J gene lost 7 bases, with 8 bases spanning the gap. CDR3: CASSLRRGEKLFF. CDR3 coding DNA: TGTGCCAGCAGCTTACGGAGGGGTGAAAAACTGTTTTTT. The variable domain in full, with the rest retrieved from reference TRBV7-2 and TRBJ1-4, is GAGVSQSPSNKVTEKGKDVELRCDPISGHTALYWYRQSLGQGLEFLIYFQGNSAPDKSGLPSDRFSAERTGGSVSTLTIQRTQQEDSAVYLCASSLRRGEKLFFGSGTQLSVL.

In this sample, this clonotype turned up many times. CDR3 loop: CASSVDRDRVSAEQFF. The CDR3 DNA sequence: TGTGCCAGCAGCGTAGACCGGGACAGGGTCTCCGCTGAGCAGTTCTTC. This chain uses TRBV9 with TRBJ2-1; TRBD1 matches at 9 bases. Germline trimming cut 0 bases from V and 9 bases from J; bases unmatched to any gene: 10. Germline CDR1 SGDLS, CDR2 YYNGEE. The CDR3 consists of 16 residues. Using reference TRBV9 and TRBJ2-1 for the parts outside the CDR3, the full variable domain is DSGVTQTPKHLITATGQRVTLRCSPRSGDLSVYWYQQSLDQGLQFLIQYYNGEERAKGNILERFSAQQFPDLHSELNLSSLELGDSALYFCASSVDRDRVSAEQFFGPGTRLTVL.

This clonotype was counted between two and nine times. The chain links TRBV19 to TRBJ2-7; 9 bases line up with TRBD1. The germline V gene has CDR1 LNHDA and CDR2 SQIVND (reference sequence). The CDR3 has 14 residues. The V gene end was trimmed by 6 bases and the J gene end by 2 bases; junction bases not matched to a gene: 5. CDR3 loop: CASRLTGGPYEQYF. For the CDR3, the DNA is TGTGCCAGTAGGCTGACAGGGGGTCCCTACGAGCAGTACTTC. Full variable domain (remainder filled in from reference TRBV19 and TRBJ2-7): DGGITQSPKYLFRKEGQNVTLSCEQNLNHDAMYWYRQDPGQGLRLIYYSQIVNDFQKGDIAEGYSVSREKKESFPLTVTSAQKNPTAFYLCASRLTGGPYEQYFGPGTRLTVT.

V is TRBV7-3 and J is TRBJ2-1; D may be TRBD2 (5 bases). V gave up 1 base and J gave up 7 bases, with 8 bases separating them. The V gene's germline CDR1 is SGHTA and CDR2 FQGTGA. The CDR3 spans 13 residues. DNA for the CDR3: TGTGCCAGCAGCTTAAACGGGGTGAATGAGCAGTTCTTC. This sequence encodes CASSLNGVNEQFF.